A single sample gave rise to the 22 T cell receptor beta chains below, sequenced in a study of CD8+CD57+ T cells in acquired aplastic anemia. Those patients picked for sequencing had displayed CD8+CD57+ cell expansion on flow cytometry. The study profiled TCR beta VDJ and CDR3 using genomic DNA as template. TCRdb independently ran MiXCR on the reads; one entry per CDR3 protein. The table lists 150,000 to 180,000 distinct CDR3 sequences, about 50% of them singletons. Sequenced sample: sorted CD4+, CD8+, or CD8+CD57+ T cells (not recorded which) from PBMCs. The receptors were gathered from a human donor with aplastic anemia.

The chain uses TRBV4-3 and TRBJ2-6, with D uncertain. CDR3 size: 13 residues. V lost 0 bases and J lost 5, with 2 bases in between. Germline V gene data show CDR1 as LGHNA and CDR2 as YSLEER. The CDR3 DNA follows: TGCGCCAGCAGCCAAGATTGGGCCAACGTCCTGACTTTC. This sequence encodes CASSQDWANVLTF.

This clonotype was seen repeatedly, ten times or more. V usage is TRBV6-5 and J usage is TRBJ2-2; 10 bases map to TRBD2. Germline CDR1 MNHEY, CDR2 SVGAGI. V lost 0 bases to trimming and J lost 4 bases; unmatched junction nucleotides: 5. The CDR3 is made up of 17 amino acids. The CDR3 nucleotides read TGTGCCAGCAGTTACTCGAGGACTAGCGGCCCCACCGGGGAGCTGTTTTTT. This encodes CASSYSRTSGPTGELFF.

V and J are TRBV24-1 and TRBJ1-6; TRBD1 matches 10 bases. Germline V lookup: CDR1 KGHDR, CDR2 SFDVKD. CDR3 length equals 16 residues. The V gene end was trimmed by 4 bases and the J gene end by 8 bases; junction bases not matched to a gene: 7. The CDR3 is CATSETGDRGDSPLHF. The CDR3 coding sequence is TGTGCCACCAGTGAAACAGGGGACAGGGGTGATTCACCCCTCCACTTT.

This clonotype was observed at least ten times. The rearrangement joins TRBV5-1 to TRBJ2-1; no clear D gene. The V and J ends lost 4 bases and 5 bases respectively, with 4 bases between them. Germline V gene lookup returns CDR1 SGHRS and CDR2 YFSETQ. The CDR3 totals 11 residues. The CDR3 DNA sequence: TGCGCCAGCAGCCCGAACAATGAGCAGTTCTTC. Translating it yields CASSPNNEQFF. The full variable domain, its missing parts supplied by reference TRBV5-1 and TRBJ2-1, is KAGVTQTPRYLIKTRGQQVTLSCSPISGHRSVSWYQQTPGQGLQFLFEYFSETQRNKGNFPGRFSGRQFSNSRSEMNVSTLELGDSALYLCASSPNNEQFFGPGTRLTVL.

Ten or more counts support this clonotype. This rearrangement joins TRBV29-1 to TRBJ2-4; 11 bases match TRBD2. The V gene's germline CDR1 is SQVTM and CDR2 ANQGSEA. The CDR3 consists of 17 residues. The J segment lost 0 bases and the V segment lost 4 bases, leaving 8 bases of the junction unmatched. CDR3 DNA: TGCAGCGTTGCAGGCCTAGCGGGGGGAAGAGCCAAAAACATTCAGTACTTC. Translating it yields CSVAGLAGGRAKNIQYF.

The gene calls are TRBV11-2 and TRBJ2-3; unclear D gene. This CDR3 is 18 amino acids long. From germline, CDR1 is SGHAT and CDR2 FQNNGV. Trimming cost V 4 bases and J 0 bases, with 20 bases left between them. The CDR3 nucleotides are TGTGCCAGCAGCTCCCTAGAACGAGGACCTTCTAGCACAGATACGCAGTATTTT. Its protein product is CASSSLERGPSSTDTQYF.

This clonotype appeared once. The chain recombines TRBV20-1 with TRBJ2-7; D might be TRBD1 (6 bases). The CDR3 is 12 residues long. In germline, CDR1 is DFQATT, CDR2 SNEGSKA (reference sequence). The CDR3 protein is CSEGRGSGEQYF. The CDR3 DNA sequence: TGCAGCGAGGGCAGGGGTTCAGGCGAGCAGTACTTC.

This clonotype appeared a single time. This chain joins TRBV2 and TRBJ2-7; 7 bases align to TRBD2. The CDR3 runs 14 residues. Germline-derived CDR1 and CDR2 are SNHLY and FYNNEI. The ends lost 7 bases at V and 0 bases at J; junction bases unmatched: 6. The CDR3 DNA sequence: TGTGCCAGCATGGACGGGAGGAGCTCCTACGAGCAGTACTTC. It translates to CASMDGRSSYEQYF.

This clonotype came up many times. The chain is built from TRBV6-1 and TRBJ2-7; TRBD1 aligns across 11 bases. After removal of 0 bases from V and 2 bases from J, the junction contained 6 bases not matched to a gene. Germline-derived CDR1 and CDR2 are MNHNS and SASEGT. The length of the CDR3 is 17 residues. CDR3 residues: CASSEAKDRGLTYEQYF. As DNA, the CDR3 is TGTGCCAGCAGTGAAGCGAAGGACAGGGGGCTGACCTACGAGCAGTACTTC.

Notes on this clonotype: This may be a read error: a much more frequent sequence differs by one nucleotide. The V call is TRBV6-5, the J call TRBJ2-7, with 8 bases matching TRBD1. The V gene's germline CDR1 is MNHEY and CDR2 SVGAGI. The CDR3 extends over 16 amino acids. CDR3 bases: TGTGACAGCAGTTACTCCTCTTCGACAGGGGTTGACGAGCAGTACTTC. Its protein is CDSSYSSSTGVDEQYF.

This clonotype was recorded many times. This chain links TRBV7-9 with TRBJ1-1; D is possibly TRBD1 (5 bases). Trimming took off 0 bases at V and 1 base at J, with 9 bases between the two ends. Looked up from germline, CDR1 is SEHNR and CDR2 is FQNEAQ (reference sequence). The CDR3 is 15 residues long. CDR3 nucleotide sequence: TGTGCCAGCAGCTTAGCGAAAACAGGGAACACTGAAGCTTTCTTT. This sequence encodes CASSLAKTGNTEAFF.

This clonotype came up a few times. This sequence joins TRBV29-1 and TRBJ2-7; tentatively, D is TRBD1 or TRBD2 (5 bases each). Germline V gene sequence: CDR1 SQVTM, CDR2 ANQGSEA. V lost 3 bases to trimming and J lost 2 bases, with 17 bases between them. This CDR3 region has 15 residues. The CDR3 protein is CSVEGSGPGTYEQYF. The CDR3 DNA reads as TGCAGCGTTGAGGGGTCGGGGCCAGGAACCTACGAGCAGTACTTC.

The rearrangement links TRBV29-1 to TRBJ1-1, with D unclear. Trimming removed 1 base from V and 3 bases from J, with 12 bases in between. CDR1 and CDR2 from the germline V gene are SQVTM and ANQGSEA. This CDR3 is 14 amino acids long. Here the CDR3 DNA reads TGCAGCGTTGAAGTAAAGGGAAGGTACACTGAAGCTTTCTTT. This codes for CSVEVKGRYTEAFF.

This chain uses TRBV2 with TRBJ2-7; 15 bases match TRBD2. The CDR3 totals 18 residues. The germline V gene encodes CDR1 SNHLY and CDR2 FYNNEI. Unmatched junction bases numbered 9, after V lost 6 bases and J lost 0 bases. CDR3 residues: CASRGLAGGRRSSYEQYF. The CDR3 DNA sequence: TGTGCCAGCAGGGGACTAGCGGGGGGCCGGAGGAGCTCCTACGAGCAGTACTTC.

V usage is TRBV15 and J usage is TRBJ1-4, with D perhaps matching TRBD1 (5 bases). V lost 4 bases and J lost 7, with 10 bases in between. CDR1 and CDR2 from the germline V gene are LNHNV and YYDKDF (reference sequence). The CDR3 spans 13 residues. The CDR3 sequence is CATSNRQSEKLFF. DNA for the CDR3: TGTGCCACCAGCAACCGACAGAGTGAAAAACTGTTTTTT.

V is TRBV10-2 and J is TRBJ2-5, with no clear D. CDR1 is WSHSY, CDR2 SAAADI, per germline. V gave up 2 bases and J gave up 2 bases, with 12 bases separating them. The CDR3 runs to 15 residues. The CDR3 sequence is CASSEMGKGQETQYF. The CDR3 coding sequence is TGCGCCAGCAGTGAGATGGGGAAAGGGCAAGAGACCCAGTACTTC.

This clonotype has a handful of counts. The V gene is TRBV29-1, the J gene TRBJ2-7, with D perhaps given as TRBD1 or TRBD2 (5 bases each). CDR1 is SQVTM and CDR2 is ANQGSEA in the germline V gene. The CDR3 runs 17 residues. V was trimmed by 4 bases and J by 2 bases, leaving 24 bases between them. The CDR3 spells CSVVGSRPGTLTYEQYF. In DNA form, the CDR3 reads TGCAGCGTTGTTGGGAGTAGGCCCGGGACGTTGACCTACGAGCAGTACTTC.

The chain recombines TRBV5-1 with TRBJ1-4; 9 nucleotides line up with TRBD1. The CDR3 covers 15 residues. V gave up 4 bases and J gave up 6 bases; unmatched junction bases: 7. Per the germline V gene, CDR1 is SGHRS and CDR2 is YFSETQ. The CDR3 DNA follows: TGCGCCAGCAGCCCACAGGGGGCTGACGATGAAAAACTGTTTTTT. As protein: CASSPQGADDEKLFF.

This clonotype was detected many times. The V gene is TRBV10-3, the J gene TRBJ2-1, with D unclear. CDR3 size: 16 residues. Looked up from germline, CDR1 is ENHRY and CDR2 is SYGVKD. The V gene lost 0 bases and the J gene lost 2 bases, with 11 bases spanning the gap. The CDR3 loop is CAISESMGGAYNEQFF. The CDR3, as DNA: TGTGCCATCAGTGAGTCGATGGGCGGCGCCTACAATGAGCAGTTCTTC.

This clonotype was counted many times. This rearrangement joins TRBV6-1 to TRBJ2-6; D is possibly TRBD1 (6 bases). CDR1 and CDR2 from the germline V gene are MNHNS and SASEGT. With 6 bases removed from V and 0 bases from J, the gap between germline ends came to 15 bases. This CDR3 comprises 17 residues. The chain's CDR3 is CASSPGTSSSGANVLTF. The CDR3 DNA sequence: TGTGCCAGCAGCCCAGGGACATCTAGCTCTGGGGCCAACGTCCTGACTTTC.

This clonotype was seen a few times. The rearrangement uses TRBV12-3 or TRBV12-4 and TRBJ1-1; 7 bases are shared with TRBD1. The CDR3 has 16 residues. The V and J ends lost 6 bases and 1 base, in that order; junction bases with no gene match: 11. The CDR3 region is CASSPGGQGGNTEAFF. The CDR3 bases are TGTGCCAGCAGCCCTGGGGGGCAGGGGGGGAACACTGAAGCTTTCTTT.

The table lists this clonotype with many counts. The genes are TRBV5-1 and TRBJ1-1, with a tentative D call TRBD1 (6 bases). V was clipped by 2 bases and J by 2 bases, with 13 bases between them. Germline CDR1 is SGHRS and CDR2 is YFSETQ. CDR3 length: 15 amino acids. CDR3 in DNA: TGCGCCAGCAGCTTACGGACAGATCCTAACACTGAAGCTTTCTTT. Translated: CASSLRTDPNTEAFF.